A selection of T cell receptor beta chains follows, all from one sample in a study of blood T cell repertoires in COVID-19. Sequenced by immunoSEQ multiplex PCR; TCRdb stores in-frame clones only, minus some. The data contain 250,000 to 300,000 clones, 85% to 90% of them singletons. The material sequenced was peripheral blood. Receptors were obtained from a woman between 40 and 55 years old with acute or convalescent COVID-19. CDR3s leave out the opening cysteine and the closing phenylalanine or tryptophan.

cdr3_aa: ASSFTLNEGAAETQY
cdr3_length: 15
v_call: TRBV7-9

cdr3_aa: AWSGSEISYNEQF
cdr3_length: 13
v_call: TRBV30

cdr3_aa: ASSLLTGRRGGELF
cdr3_length: 14
v_call: TRBV11-2

cdr3_aa: AISDQNSPLH
cdr3_length: 10
v_call: TRBV10-3

cdr3_aa: ASSITGQGVWTEAF
cdr3_length: 14
v_call: TRBV19

cdr3_aa: ASSYDRRDGYT
cdr3_length: 11
v_call: TRBV6-5

cdr3_aa: AISKQGAGETQY
cdr3_length: 12
v_call: TRBV10-3

cdr3_aa: ATSVGGGVKNTGELF
cdr3_length: 15
v_call: TRBV24-1

cdr3_aa: AWSVGEREDEQF
cdr3_length: 12
v_call: TRBV30

cdr3_aa: ASKQGPKTQY
cdr3_length: 10
v_call: TRBV6-5

cdr3_aa: ASSIYSSFNEQF
cdr3_length: 12
v_call: TRBV9

cdr3_aa: ASSQVAQNQPQH
cdr3_length: 12
v_call: TRBV4-1

cdr3_aa: ASSLWGGSQETQY
cdr3_length: 13
v_call: TRBV5-1

cdr3_aa: ASSFGVTGELF
cdr3_length: 11
v_call: TRBV12-3/TRBV12-4

cdr3_aa: ASSRQGNTEAF
cdr3_length: 11
v_call: TRBV6-6

cdr3_aa: ASSLDRGSRVGEAF
cdr3_length: 14
v_call: TRBV5-4

cdr3_aa: SASNSEAF
cdr3_length: 8
v_call: TRBV20-1

cdr3_aa: ASSDQGGGREKLF
cdr3_length: 13
v_call: TRBV25-1

cdr3_aa: ATSDSSGGLFYNEQF
cdr3_length: 15
v_call: TRBV24-1

cdr3_aa: ASSVVASATDTQY
cdr3_length: 13
v_call: TRBV9

cdr3_aa: ASSWTRDTEAF
cdr3_length: 11
v_call: TRBV5-1

cdr3_aa: ASSLAQGAPNTEAF
cdr3_length: 14
v_call: TRBV5-4

cdr3_aa: ASSRDRLNTEAF
cdr3_length: 12
v_call: TRBV28

cdr3_aa: SVLSYGYT
cdr3_length: 8
v_call: TRBV29-1

cdr3_aa: ASSYGQGNTGELF
cdr3_length: 13
v_call: TRBV6-5

cdr3_aa: ASSQGSGVYNEQF
cdr3_length: 13
v_call: TRBV3-1/TRBV3-2

cdr3_aa: ASSPWQGDTEAF
cdr3_length: 12
v_call: TRBV19

cdr3_aa: ASSAGIYGYT
cdr3_length: 10
v_call: TRBV12-3/TRBV12-4

cdr3_aa: ASSLQTGGNSPLH
cdr3_length: 13
v_call: TRBV7-2

cdr3_aa: ASSENRQGMNTEAF
cdr3_length: 14
v_call: TRBV2

cdr3_aa: ASSSGLTMNTEAF
cdr3_length: 13
v_call: TRBV6-5

cdr3_aa: ASSNGGGAGDTQY
cdr3_length: 13
v_call: TRBV5-1

cdr3_aa: SASLAGGNEKLF
cdr3_length: 12
v_call: TRBV20-1

cdr3_aa: ASSVEGGAVADTQY
cdr3_length: 14
v_call: TRBV9

cdr3_aa: ASLGGATDTQY
cdr3_length: 11
v_call: TRBV6-5

cdr3_aa: ASSETSRRVFEAF
cdr3_length: 13
v_call: TRBV2

cdr3_aa: ASSEARAPNYGYT
cdr3_length: 13
v_call: TRBV2

cdr3_aa: ASSLRTGELSLAKNIQY
cdr3_length: 17
v_call: TRBV6-6

cdr3_aa: ATSETTGFSTDTQY
cdr3_length: 14
v_call: TRBV24-1

cdr3_aa: ASNKGDEETQY
cdr3_length: 11
v_call: TRBV19

cdr3_aa: ASSPPSSSYNEQF
cdr3_length: 13
v_call: TRBV18

cdr3_aa: ASSFGSTVYGYT
cdr3_length: 12
v_call: TRBV27

cdr3_aa: ASSSSWAEAF
cdr3_length: 10
v_call: TRBV12-3/TRBV12-4

cdr3_aa: ASSLADSSYNEQF
cdr3_length: 13
v_call: TRBV6-6

cdr3_aa: ASSRGQGESMNTEAF
cdr3_length: 15
v_call: TRBV4-1

cdr3_aa: AISEGDPVTDTQY
cdr3_length: 13
v_call: TRBV10-3

cdr3_aa: ASSLADRGGTEAF
cdr3_length: 13
v_call: TRBV11-2

cdr3_aa: ASSPRSSGGPTDTQY
cdr3_length: 15
v_call: TRBV18

cdr3_aa: ASSDGQGPEAF
cdr3_length: 11
v_call: TRBV6-1

cdr3_aa: SVLGGGTFSGNTIY
cdr3_length: 14
v_call: TRBV29-1

cdr3_aa: ASSSHYLQGREPQH
cdr3_length: 14
v_call: TRBV7-9

cdr3_aa: AITLRHTPSLYNEQF
cdr3_length: 15
v_call: TRBV24-1

cdr3_aa: ASSQDFSGLAVGGELF
cdr3_length: 16
v_call: TRBV4-1

cdr3_aa: ASSSRVSAGNTIY
cdr3_length: 13
v_call: TRBV7-8

cdr3_aa: ASSEQGAAGNTIY
cdr3_length: 13
v_call: TRBV2

cdr3_aa: ASSLDGNTGELF
cdr3_length: 12
v_call: TRBV5-1

cdr3_aa: ASRHGGDGTEAF
cdr3_length: 12
v_call: TRBV6-5

cdr3_aa: SLTGTMNTEAF
cdr3_length: 11
v_call: TRBV29-1